Below are 22 T cell receptor beta chains sequenced from a single sample in a study of regulatory T cells in long-lasting Graves disease. Specified time point: newly diagnosed GD, antithyroid drugs for less than 3 months. Following extraction of RNA from PBMCs, that RNA was used to make the TCR library. Library construction for TCR beta used iRepertoire HTBI primers and Arm-PCR of CDR3 regions. TCRdb reprocessed the multiplex PCR reads with MiXCR, giving one entry per CDR3 protein. This table has around 250,000 distinct CDR3 sequences, 15% to 20% appearing once. The same sample was also used in a study of T cells in Graves' hyperthyroidism and ophthalmopathy.

Specimen: peripheral blood mononuclear cells (PBMCs), collected at new diagnosis, from a patient treated with antithyroid drugs. The receptors here all came from a woman in her twenties or thirties with Graves disease.

This clonotype occurred many times. The chain employs TRBV2 and TRBJ1-2; no reliable D call. Trimming pared 3 bases from V and 4 bases from J, leaving 12 bases between. Germline lookup yields CDR1 SNHLY and CDR2 FYNNEI. The CDR3 spans 14 residues. The DNA for the CDR3 is TGTGCCAGCAGTGACTCGGGCGTCGGCTATGGCTACACCTTC. Translation: CASSDSGVGYGYTF.

This clonotype was counted at least ten times. The genes are TRBV7-2 and TRBJ2-7; 8 bases agree with TRBD1. The CDR3 is 16 residues long. Germline V lookup: CDR1 SGHTA, CDR2 FQGNSA. The V segment lost 2 bases and the J segment 4 bases; nucleotides outside the gene matches: 10. The CDR3 spells CASSLFKWTGRYEQYF. The DNA of the CDR3 is TGTGCCAGCAGCTTATTTAAGTGGACAGGGCGATACGAGCAGTACTTC.

The genes are TRBV7-2 and TRBJ1-2; D call uncertain. CDR1 and CDR2 (germline): SGHTA, FQGNSA. The CDR3 is made up of 12 amino acids. V was cut by 9 bases and J by 4 bases, with 12 bases left in between. The CDR3 coding sequence is TGTGCCAGATCGGACCCTTTCTATGGCTACACCTTC. This gives the protein CARSDPFYGYTF.

This clonotype has a count of ten or more. The chain has TRBV20-1 and TRBJ1-1, with 8 bases aligning to TRBD1. Germline V gene lookup returns CDR1 DFQATT and CDR2 SNEGSKA (reference sequence). There are 14 residues in the CDR3. V was pared by 6 bases and J by 0 bases, with 6 bases of the junction left unmatched. This chain's CDR3 is CSADRVGMNTEAFF. In nucleotides, the CDR3 is TGCAGTGCGGACAGGGTTGGAATGAACACTGAAGCTTTCTTT.

The J gene is TRBJ1-5, the V gene TRBV3-1; D unresolved. Trimming took off 1 base at V and 2 bases at J, with 12 bases between the two ends. There are 16 residues in the CDR3. Germline assignment: CDR1 LGHDT and CDR2 YNNKEL (reference sequence). The DNA for the CDR3 is TGTGCCAGCAGCCAAGGGTTCGTACACGGCAATCAGCCCCAGCATTTT. Its translation is CASSQGFVHGNQPQHF.

This clonotype was observed many times. J is TRBJ2-1 and V is TRBV16, with D perhaps being TRBD1 or TRBD2 (6 bases each). The CDR3 sequence is 15 residues long. V lost 0 bases and J 7 bases, leaving 13 bases between the germline ends. The germline V gene has CDR1 KGHSY and CDR2 FQNENV. The CDR3 protein is CASSQSGGQVNEQFF. For the CDR3, the DNA is TGTGCCAGCAGCCAATCTGGGGGGCAGGTGAATGAGCAGTTCTTC.

Many counts were recorded for this clonotype. The CDR3: CASSPRDSLEKLFF. CDR3 coding DNA: TGTGCCAGCAGTCCGCGGGACAGTTTGGAAAAACTGTTTTTT. The chain links TRBV12-3 or TRBV12-4 to TRBJ1-4; 7 nucleotides agree with TRBD1. The CDR3 has 14 residues. V lost 5 bases to trimming and J lost 8 bases; unmatched junction nucleotides: 8.

V and J are TRBV2 and TRBJ2-7; 7 bases agree with TRBD2. Germline V gene lookup returns CDR1 SNHLY and CDR2 FYNNEI. Trimming cost V 6 bases and J 7 bases; bases outside gene matches: 15. The CDR3 is 15 amino acids. The CDR3 sequence is CASSAFSGYSGEQYF. The CDR3 nucleotides read TGTGCCAGCAGCGCATTTAGCGGGTACTCCGGGGAGCAGTACTTC.

This clonotype was seen ten or more times. V and J are TRBV5-1 and TRBJ1-3, with D hard to call. The CDR3 is 15 amino acids. Germline lookup yields CDR1 SGHRS and CDR2 YFSETQ. V was shortened by 0 bases and J by 0 bases, with 7 bases between the two germline ends. CDR3 in DNA: TGCGCCAGCAGCTTGGCCGGAGACTCTGGAAACACCATATATTTT. Encoded protein: CASSLAGDSGNTIYF.

This clonotype was seen many times. The CDR3 loop is CSAVLSSSYEQYF. The CDR3 coding sequence is TGCAGTGCGGTCTTGTCGAGCTCCTACGAGCAGTACTTC. This rearrangement joins TRBV20-1 to TRBJ2-7; D is uncertain. Germline assignment: CDR1 DFQATT and CDR2 SNEGSKA (reference sequence). V was trimmed by 6 bases and J by 0 bases, leaving 12 bases between them. CDR3 size: 13 residues.

This clonotype was recorded at least ten times. The V call is TRBV7-9, the J call TRBJ2-2; D ambiguous. The CDR3 has 13 residues. The germline V gene encodes CDR1 SEHNR and CDR2 FQNEAQ (reference sequence). Trimming removed 1 base from V and 7 bases from J, with 7 bases in between. This chain's CDR3 is CASSLENVGELFF. The CDR3 coding sequence is TGTGCCAGCAGCTTAGAAAATGTCGGGGAGCTGTTTTTT.

This clonotype was counted ten times or more. J is TRBJ2-3 and V is TRBV14; the D is unclear. Germline CDR1 SGHDN, CDR2 FVKESK. Trimming took 3 bases from V and 1 from J, leaving 14 bases between them. This CDR3 comprises 16 residues. The CDR3 DNA reads TGTGCCAGCAGCCAGAGCCTCGGGTGGGGCACAGATACGCAGTATTTT. This codes for CASSQSLGWGTDTQYF.

This clonotype showed up many times. The chain uses TRBV20-1 and TRBJ1-1; D call uncertain. This CDR3 has 14 residues. V was cut by 0 bases and J by 1 base, with 9 bases left in between. Germline CDR1 DFQATT, CDR2 SNEGSKA (reference sequence). The CDR3 here is CSARDFRRNTEAFF. CDR3 DNA: TGCAGTGCTAGAGATTTCAGGCGGAACACTGAAGCTTTCTTT.

This clonotype was seen repeatedly, ten times or more. This chain connects TRBV20-1 to TRBJ2-7, with 9 bases aligning to TRBD1. The V and J ends lost 5 bases and 4 bases, in that order; junction bases with no gene match: 9. There are 14 residues in the CDR3. In germline, CDR1 is DFQATT, CDR2 SNEGSKA (reference sequence). The CDR3 region has the DNA TGCAGTGCTGACCCCGGACAGGGGTTGTACGAGCAGTACTTC. It yields the protein CSADPGQGLYEQYF.

The rearrangement links TRBV6-2 or TRBV6-3 to TRBJ2-7; 8 bases match TRBD2. The CDR3 sequence is 17 residues long. Germline CDR1 and CDR2: MNHEY and SVGEGT. With 2 bases clipped from V and 5 bases from J, the junction kept 14 bases outside the gene matches. The CDR3 reads CASSYRTGSGRNHEQYF. CDR3 sequence (DNA): TGTGCCAGCAGTTACAGGACGGGAAGCGGGAGAAACCACGAGCAGTACTTC.

This clonotype came up many times. V usage is TRBV12-3 or TRBV12-4 and J usage is TRBJ1-1; D is unresolved. V lost 6 bases and J lost 3, with 14 bases in between. This CDR3 is built from 14 residues. CDR3 bases: TGTGCCAGCAGCCGAGATGAACTAGACACTGAAGCTTTCTTT. It specifies CASSRDELDTEAFF.

This clonotype was seen repeatedly, ten times or more. CDR3 DNA: TGTGCCAGCAGCTCAGGACAGGGTCGCACCGGGGAGCTGTTTTTT. It translates to CASSSGQGRTGELFF. The chain links TRBV7-9 to TRBJ2-2; 8 nucleotides line up with TRBD1. The CDR3 runs 15 residues. Germline V CDR1 and CDR2: SEHNR, FQNEAQ (reference sequence). The V segment lost 4 bases and the J segment 4 bases; nucleotides outside the gene matches: 5.

This clonotype has a count of ten or more. The V call is TRBV6-5, the J call TRBJ2-3; D perhaps matches TRBD1 (6 bases). The CDR3 contains 14 residues. Germline CDR1 MNHEY, CDR2 SVGAGI. V was pared by 4 bases and J by 1 base, with 9 bases between. This CDR3 is CASSLTGRTDTQYF. For the CDR3, the DNA is TGTGCCAGCAGTTTAACAGGGCGCACAGATACGCAGTATTTT.

The genes are TRBV20-1 and TRBJ2-7, with 8 bases lining up with TRBD1. The length of the CDR3 is 14 residues. Germline-derived CDR1 and CDR2 are DFQATT and SNEGSKA (reference sequence). Trimming at V came to 2 bases and at J to 2 bases, leaving 5 bases not matched to a gene. The CDR3 DNA reads TGCAGTGCTAGACCTCGGACAGGGACCTACGAGCAGTACTTC. Encoded protein: CSARPRTGTYEQYF.

Ten or more counts support this clonotype. The rearrangement uses TRBV7-2 and TRBJ2-7; D gene ambiguous. The CDR3 runs to 15 residues. Deletions cut 0 bases from V and 1 base from J, with 10 bases between. Germline V gives CDR1 SGHTA, CDR2 FQGNSA. DNA of the CDR3: TGTGCCAGCAGCTTAGCGGCGGACCCTTCCTACGAGCAGTACTTC. This gives the protein CASSLAADPSYEQYF. Full variable domain (remainder filled in from reference TRBV7-2 and TRBJ2-7): GAGVSQSPSNKVTEKGKDVELRCDPISGHTALYWYRQSLGQGLEFLIYFQGNSAPDKSGLPSDRFSAERTGGSVSTLTIQRTQQEDSAVYLCASSLAADPSYEQYFGPGTRLTVT.

This clonotype was observed at least ten times. The chain is built from TRBV7-8 and TRBJ1-2; TRBD1 aligns across 7 bases. The CDR3 runs to 15 residues. Germline V gives CDR1 SGHVS, CDR2 FQNEAQ. V was pared by 5 bases and J by 1 base, with 7 bases of the junction left unmatched. The CDR3 sequence is CASSRAGTDNYGYTF. In nucleotides, the CDR3 is TGTGCCAGCAGCCGAGCCGGGACAGATAACTATGGCTACACCTTC.

The chain combines TRBV20-1 with TRBJ2-5, with 11 bases lining up with TRBD2. V was pared by 1 base and J by 5 bases, with 6 bases of the junction left unmatched. Germline V gives CDR1 DFQATT, CDR2 SNEGSKA (reference sequence). CDR3 length: 15 amino acids. The CDR3 protein is CSARVLSGGAETQYF. For the CDR3, the DNA is TGCAGTGCTAGAGTTCTTAGCGGGGGGGCGGAGACCCAGTACTTC.